Following are 15 T cell receptor beta chains from one sample sequenced in a study of human T cells and chemical hapten exposure. From the RACE reads, TCRdb called clonotypes with MiXCR, one entry per CDR3 protein. The sample holds about 380,000 distinct CDR3 sequences; 4% to 6% are singletons and the top ten take 2.5% to 3%. The sample's time point: pre-sensitization, week 0. The treatment is: therapeutic diphenylcyclopropenone sensitization with weekly scalp DPC. Sequenced here: whole blood, sampled in connection with sensitization to the hapten diphenylcyclopropenone (DPC). Receptor source: a woman aged 45 to 65 with alopecia areata. Some clones in this sample may be carry-over from other donors' samples.

This clonotype has ten or more counts. The V gene is TRBV29-1, the J gene TRBJ2-5; the D gene is possibly TRBD1 (6 bases). The CDR3 extends over 14 amino acids. Deletions cut 2 bases from V and 5 bases from J, with 15 bases between. Germline-derived CDR1 and CDR2 are SQVTM and ANQGSEA. CDR3 sequence (DNA): TGCAGCGTTGAACGACCGGACGGACAGGAGACCCAGTACTTC. Protein sequence: CSVERPDGQETQYF.

This clonotype was observed many times. The rearrangement joins TRBV29-1 to TRBJ2-1; possible D gene TRBD2, 6 bases. The germline CDR1 and CDR2 sequences are SQVTM and ANQGSEA. The V gene lost 3 bases and the J gene lost 6 bases, with 12 bases spanning the gap. The CDR3 extends over 13 amino acids. The DNA for the CDR3 is TGCAGCGTTGATCTCCTACTAGCCAATGAGCAGTTCTTC. Translated, it gives CSVDLLLANEQFF.

V and J are TRBV20-1 and TRBJ1-1; D remains unclear. The germline V and J ends were trimmed by 5 bases and 0 bases, with 13 bases remaining between them. The CDR3 loop spans 14 amino acids. Germline CDR1 DFQATT, CDR2 SNEGSKA (reference sequence). CDR3 residues: CSAYVESLNTEAFF. The CDR3 DNA sequence: TGCAGTGCTTATGTAGAGAGTTTGAACACTGAAGCTTTCTTT.

The table lists this clonotype with many counts. The chain joins TRBV4-2 to TRBJ1-5; no clear D gene. This CDR3 region has 15 residues. V dropped 0 bases and J dropped 2 bases, with 8 bases sitting between them. Per germline, CDR1 LGHNA and CDR2 YNFKEQ. CDR3 coding DNA: TGTGCCAGCAGCCAAGAGAAGAGAGGCAATCAGCCCCAGCATTTT. Its protein product is CASSQEKRGNQPQHF.

Comments on this clonotype: The germline gene is not matched at one end of the junction; a read error may be the cause. This chain links TRBV4-2 with TRBJ2-2; 8 bases align to TRBD2. The CDR3 length is 16 residues. Per germline, CDR1 LGHNA and CDR2 YNFKEQ. The CDR3 loop reads CASCQETGLVGGELFF. CDR3 coding DNA: TGTGCCAGCTGCCAAGAAACGGGACTAGTTGGCGGGGAGCTGTTTTTT.

This clonotype was observed a few times. The gene calls are TRBV30 and TRBJ2-5; D might be TRBD2 (6 bases). Germline V gene sequence: CDR1 GTSNPN, CDR2 SVGIG (reference sequence). Trimming cost V 4 bases and J 7 bases, with 22 bases left between them. The CDR3 sequence is 15 residues long. CDR3 sequence (DNA): TGTGCCTGGACCCCTGCCGGGACTTCTTTTGCGACCCAGTACTTC. Translated, it gives CAWTPAGTSFATQYF.

This clonotype appeared a few times. The chain employs TRBV28 and TRBJ2-3, with no clear D. Between the trimmed V and J ends, which lost 6 bases and 6 bases, there was a span of 19 bases. This CDR3 has 15 amino acids. Germline V gene sequence: CDR1 MDHEN, CDR2 SYDVKM. The CDR3, as DNA: TGTGCCAGCAGCCCCGGGTCCCAAGGCTGGGATACGCAGTATTTT. This gives the protein CASSPGSQGWDTQYF.

This clonotype was seen at least ten times. The chain has TRBV5-1 and TRBJ2-2; a weak D match, TRBD1 (5 bases). CDR3 length equals 13 residues. CDR1 is SGHRS and CDR2 is YFSETQ in the germline V gene. Between the trimmed V and J ends, which lost 2 bases and 5 bases, there was a span of 7 bases. The CDR3 sequence is CASSFRATGELFF. The CDR3 DNA is TGCGCCAGCAGCTTCAGGGCGACCGGGGAGCTGTTTTTT.

The chain has TRBV20-1 and TRBJ2-7, with 9 bases identical to TRBD2. This CDR3 has 15 residues. Germline CDR1 DFQATT, CDR2 SNEGSKA (reference sequence). Trimming at V came to 0 bases and at J to 7 bases, leaving 10 bases not matched to a gene. CDR3 DNA sequence: TGCAGTGCTAGAGATAGGGGGACTAGCCCGTGGGAGCAGTACTTC. Residues: CSARDRGTSPWEQYF.

This clonotype was counted ten times or more. The chain joins TRBV6-2 or TRBV6-3 to TRBJ1-1, with no clear D. The germline V gene has CDR1 MNHEY and CDR2 SVGEGT. V gave up 2 bases and J gave up 7 bases, with 8 bases separating them. The CDR3 has 12 residues. CDR3 DNA: TGTGCCAGCAGTTACCGGGCAAATGAAGCTTTCTTT. Its translation: CASSYRANEAFF.

The sample holds many counts of this clonotype. The V call is TRBV5-5, the J call TRBJ1-5; the D is unclear. Germline values: CDR1 SGHKS, CDR2 YYEKEE (reference sequence). The CDR3 loop spans 14 amino acids. V gave up 0 bases and J gave up 7 bases, with 11 bases separating them. CDR3 coding DNA: TGTGCCAGCAGCTTGGATGGGAACGGCCAGCCCCAGCATTTT. It yields the protein CASSLDGNGQPQHF.

This clonotype was observed a few times. The V and J genes are TRBV6-1 and TRBJ1-5; D is unresolved. Germline V gives CDR1 MNHNS, CDR2 SASEGT. The V end lost 1 base, the J end lost 4 bases, and 11 bases lay between the germline ends. The CDR3 runs to 15 residues. The CDR3 DNA sequence: TGTGCCAGCAGTGAAGAATGGACGGTTAATCAGCCCCAGCATTTT. Its translation: CASSEEWTVNQPQHF.

CDR3 loop: CASSGTSYQPQHF. DNA for the CDR3: TGTGCCAGCAGTGGGACCTCATATCAGCCCCAGCATTTT. This sequence joins TRBV6-2 or TRBV6-3 and TRBJ1-5; TRBD1 might be the D (5 bases). With 5 bases removed from V and 5 bases from J, the gap between germline ends came to 10 bases. CDR3 length equals 13 residues. CDR1 and CDR2 from the germline V gene are MNHEY and SVGEGT.

This clonotype turned up a few times. At one of its ends the junction is not consistent with the germline gene, which may arise from a read error. V is TRBV4-3 and J is TRBJ2-1; D may be TRBD1 or TRBD2 (6 bases each). This CDR3 is 15 amino acids long. The germline V gene encodes CDR1 LGHNA and CDR2 YSLEER. CDR3 sequence (DNA): TGCGCCAGCAGCCAAGGAACGGGGGCCTATAATGAGCAGTTCTTC. Protein: CASSQGTGAYNEQFF.

This clonotype was recorded a few times. V usage is TRBV6-2 or TRBV6-3 and J usage is TRBJ2-1; TRBD2 agrees at 9 bases. The J segment lost 7 bases and the V segment lost 4 bases, leaving 8 bases of the junction unmatched. The CDR3 is made up of 15 amino acids. The germline gives CDR1 MNHEY, CDR2 SVGEGT. The DNA of the CDR3 is TGTGCCAGCAGTTTGGGACTAGCAGCCGGGAATGAGCAGTTCTTC. Translated, it gives CASSLGLAAGNEQFF.